The T cell receptor beta chain described here comes from a study of CD4 and CD8 cells across lung adenocarcinoma regions. Samples came from patients with localized non-small cell lung adenocarcinoma. With 6 bases removed from V and 3 bases from J, the gap between germline ends came to 14 bases. Germline lookup yields CDR1 ENHRY and CDR2 SYGVKD. This CDR3 contains 14 residues. This clonotype was seen a few times. TCRdb reprocessed the PCR reads via MiXCR and lists one record per CDR3 protein. Here the sample spans some 16,000 distinct CDR3 sequences, around 52% being singletons. The genes are TRBV10-3 and TRBJ1-1, with D perhaps matching TRBD1 (6 bases). The sequence came from a female donor with lung adenocarcinoma. The CD4 and CD8 labels of this study may be unreliable. Material: CD8+ T cells from the center of a lung tumor. CDR3 sequence (DNA): TGTGCCATCAGGCGAGGGGGGCCGGACACTGAAGCTTTCTTT. It specifies CAIRRGGPDTEAFF.